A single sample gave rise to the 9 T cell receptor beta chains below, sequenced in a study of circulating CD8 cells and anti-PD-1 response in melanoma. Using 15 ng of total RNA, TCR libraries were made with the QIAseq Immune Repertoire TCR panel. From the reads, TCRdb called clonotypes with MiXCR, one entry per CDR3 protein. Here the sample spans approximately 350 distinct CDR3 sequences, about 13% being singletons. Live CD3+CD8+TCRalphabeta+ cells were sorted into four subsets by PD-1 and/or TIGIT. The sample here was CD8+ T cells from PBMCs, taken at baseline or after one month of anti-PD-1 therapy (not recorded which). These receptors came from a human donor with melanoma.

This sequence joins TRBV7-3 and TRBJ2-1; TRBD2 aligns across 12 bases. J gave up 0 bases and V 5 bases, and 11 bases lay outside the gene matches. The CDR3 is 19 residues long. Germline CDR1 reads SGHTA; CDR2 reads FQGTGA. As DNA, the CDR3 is TGTGCCAGCAGCCCTAGAGGGACTAGCGGGTTTAGCTCCTACAATGAGCAGTTCTTC. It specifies CASSPRGTSGFSSYNEQFF.

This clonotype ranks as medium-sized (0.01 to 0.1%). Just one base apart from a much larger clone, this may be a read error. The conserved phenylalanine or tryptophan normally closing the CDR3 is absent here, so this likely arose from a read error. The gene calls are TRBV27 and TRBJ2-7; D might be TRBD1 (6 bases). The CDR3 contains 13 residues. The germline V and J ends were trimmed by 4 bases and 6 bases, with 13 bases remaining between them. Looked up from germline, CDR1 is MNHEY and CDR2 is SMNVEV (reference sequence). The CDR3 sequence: CASSSTGAGEQYL. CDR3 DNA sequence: TGTGCCAGCAGTTCGACAGGCGCGGGCGAGCAGTACCTC.

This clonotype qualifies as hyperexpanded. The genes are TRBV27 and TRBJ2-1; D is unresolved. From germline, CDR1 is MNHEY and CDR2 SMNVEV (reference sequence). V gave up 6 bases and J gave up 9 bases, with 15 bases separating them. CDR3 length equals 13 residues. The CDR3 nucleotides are TGTGCCAGCAGCTTCACCGTGGGCGGTGAGCAGTTCTTC. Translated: CASSFTVGGEQFF.

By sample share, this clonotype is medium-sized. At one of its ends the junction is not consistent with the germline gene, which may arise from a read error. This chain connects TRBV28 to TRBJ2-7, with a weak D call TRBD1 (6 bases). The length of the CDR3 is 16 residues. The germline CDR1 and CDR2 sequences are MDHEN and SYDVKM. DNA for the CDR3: TGTGCCAGCAGCCCTACCCCCAAACCTGACAGGATTACTTTGGACTTC. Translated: CASSPTPKPDRITLDF.

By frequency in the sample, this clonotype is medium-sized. DNA of the CDR3: TGTGCCAGCAGCTCTCAGAACTCCGAGCAGTACTTC. Its translation: CASSSQNSEQYF. The chain is built from TRBV7-9 and TRBJ2-7; D gene ambiguous. Between the trimmed V and J ends, which lost 4 bases and 6 bases, there was a span of 10 bases. Germline lookup yields CDR1 SEHNR and CDR2 FQNEAQ (reference sequence). The CDR3 runs to 12 residues.

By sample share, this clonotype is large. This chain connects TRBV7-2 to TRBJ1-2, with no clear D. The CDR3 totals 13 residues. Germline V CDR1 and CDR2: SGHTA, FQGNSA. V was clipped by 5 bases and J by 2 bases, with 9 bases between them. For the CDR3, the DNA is TGTGCCAGCAGCCTAGAGGAGAACTATGGCTACACCTTC. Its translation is CASSLEENYGYTF.

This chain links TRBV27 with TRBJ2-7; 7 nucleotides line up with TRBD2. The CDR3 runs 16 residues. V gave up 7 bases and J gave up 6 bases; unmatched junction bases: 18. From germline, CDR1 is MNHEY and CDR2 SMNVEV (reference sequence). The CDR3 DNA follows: TGTGCCAGCACCCTCTGGGGGGGGACCTCAGCGGGCGAGCAGTACTTC. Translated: CASTLWGGTSAGEQYF.

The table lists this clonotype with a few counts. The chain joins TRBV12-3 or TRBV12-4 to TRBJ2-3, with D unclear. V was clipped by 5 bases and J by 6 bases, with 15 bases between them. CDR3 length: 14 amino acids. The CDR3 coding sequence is TGTGCCAGCAGTCCCGAATTAGCTTTGGATACGCAGTATTTT. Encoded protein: CASSPELALDTQYF.

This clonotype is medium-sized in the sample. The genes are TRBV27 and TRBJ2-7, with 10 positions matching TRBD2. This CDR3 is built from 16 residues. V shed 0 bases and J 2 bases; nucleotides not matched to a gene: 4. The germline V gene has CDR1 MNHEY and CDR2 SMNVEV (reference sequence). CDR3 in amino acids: CASSLSRLAGTYEQYF. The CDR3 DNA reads TGTGCCAGCAGTTTATCGAGACTAGCGGGTACCTACGAGCAGTACTTC.